This T cell receptor beta chain was recovered during a study of T cell repertoires in cytomegalovirus infection. Study overall: Matching HLA type, along with CMV infection, was indicated by public TCR beta signatures.

This clonotype has at least ten counts. Its antigen is undetermined. The CDR3 runs to 16 residues. Germline CDR1 reads SGHTA; CDR2 reads FQGNSA. J gave up 0 bases and V 5 bases, and 7 bases lay outside the gene matches. Using its own MiXCR run on the reads, TCRdb lists one record per CDR3 protein. The sample records more than 150,000 distinct CDR3 sequences, around a quarter being singletons. Points from the study as a whole: CMV-specific TCR beta clonotypes restricted by HLA-C dominated the ex vivo response.

The sequenced material came from PBMCs. This clonotype was obtained from a human donor in good health (CMV status not recorded). Some clones in this sample may be carry-over from other donors' samples. This sequence joins TRBV7-2 and TRBJ2-4; 7 positions agree with TRBD1. CDR3 in DNA: TGTGCCAGCAGCCCGCGGACAGGATTAGCCAAAAACATTCAGTACTTC. Its translation: CASSPRTGLAKNIQYF.